This T cell receptor (beta chain) was recorded in a study of OX40 agonist ivuxolimab in advanced cancers. Overall study results and limits: Dose levels from 0.1 to 3.0 mg/kg saw CD4+ and CD8+ blood T cells expand clonally by week 6. Researchers did not determine the expanded peripheral T cells' antigen specificity.

Here immunoSEQ multiplex PCR was the method, and the copy in TCRdb shows in-frame clones only, minus some. The table lists under 70,000 clones, 80% to 90% of them singletons, with roughly 1.1% in the top ten. The CDR3 spans 13 residues. J gave up 10 bases and V 4 bases, and 8 bases lay outside the gene matches. CDR1 MNHNS and CDR2 SASEGT come from the germline V gene. Baseline, cycle 4 day 1, and cycle 7 day 1 were the blood sampling points. With regard to this clone: Its cognate antigen is unknown.

V gene TRBV6-1 combines with J gene TRBJ1-2; 8 bases fit TRBD1. The sequenced sample was CD4+ or CD8+ T cells sorted from blood, obtained in a trial of the OX40 agonist ivuxolimab. The source is an adult with an advanced solid tumor such as melanoma, head and neck, liver or kidney cancer. CDR3 protein: CASSAGTGDDYTF. CDR3 coding DNA: TGTGCCAGCAGTGCAGGGACAGGAGATGACTACACCTTC.